Listed below are T cell receptor beta chains from one sample, sequenced in a study of CD8+CD57+ T cells in acquired aplastic anemia. TCRdb fed the reads into MiXCR, producing one record per CDR3 protein. Of some 120,000 distinct CDR3 sequences in the sample, 40% were seen once. The sample consisted of sorted CD4+, CD8+, or CD8+CD57+ T cells (not recorded which) from PBMCs. All receptors come from a human donor with aplastic anemia. The CDR3 runs from the conserved cysteine through the conserved F or W. D genes are given only for firm matches. Size tells how often a clone was seen (once, few, many) or the class of an expanded clone, and some rows leave it out.

>TRBJ2-2|TRBD1|-|TRBV15
CATSREDRGATGELFF
TGTGCCACCAGCAGAGAGGACAGGGGGGCCACCGGGGAGCTGTTTTTT
>TRBJ1-1|-|-|TRBV3-1
CASSLPGVGTEAFF
TGTGCCAGCAGCCTTCCGGGCGTAGGCACTGAAGCTTTCTTT
>TRBJ1-4|TRBD1|few|TRBV28
CASSPWAGGDEKLFF
TGTGCCAGCAGTCCCTGGGCAGGGGGGGACGAAAAACTGTTTTTT
>TRBJ1-1|-|many|TRBV12-3/TRBV12-4
CASSLKLLNTEAFF
TGTGCCAGCAGTTTGAAACTCCTGAACACTGAAGCTTTCTTT
>TRBJ1-1|-|many|TRBV19
CASSILRGTEAFF
TGTGCCAGTAGTATACTAAGGGGCACTGAAGCTTTCTTT
>TRBJ2-7|-|medium-sized|TRBV15
CATSRDRGFEQYF
TGTGCCACCAGCAGAGATCGGGGATTCGAGCAGTACTTC
>TRBJ1-1|-|-|TRBV28
CASSFWWKKDTEAFF
TGTGCCAGCAGTTTCTGGTGGAAGAAGGACACTGAAGCTTTCTTT
>TRBJ1-5|TRBD1|few|TRBV30
CAFQDRGNQPQHF
TGTGCCTTCCAGGACAGGGGAAATCAGCCCCAGCATTTT
>TRBJ1-5|-|many|TRBV24-1
CATSPGTLNQPQHF
TGTGCCACCAGTCCCGGGACCTTAAATCAGCCCCAGCATTTT
>TRBJ1-1|-|-|TRBV7-3
CASILTRNTEAFF
TGTGCCAGCATCCTTACTCGGAACACTGAAGCTTTCTTT
>TRBJ1-6|TRBD1|many|TRBV11-2
CASSSEGLRQGFNNSPLHF
TGTGCCAGCAGCTCGGAGGGCCTTCGACAGGGCTTTAATAATTCACCCCTCCACTTT
>TRBJ2-5|TRBD2|many|TRBV20-1
CSAPIAGGRETQYF
TGCAGTGCCCCCATAGCGGGGGGGAGAGAGACCCAGTACTTC
>TRBJ2-2|TRBD1|-|TRBV6-1
CASRRQGKTGELFF
TGTGCCAGCAGAAGACAGGGGAAGACCGGGGAGCTGTTTTTT
>TRBJ1-5|-|-|TRBV7-2
CASSLGRVNQPQHF
TGTGCCAGCAGCTTGGGACGGGTCAATCAGCCCCAGCATTTT
>TRBJ2-7|-|many|TRBV7-2
CASRGFGMSIYEQYF
TGTGCCAGCCGGGGATTTGGAATGTCTATCTACGAGCAGTACTTC
>TRBJ2-7|-|-|TRBV6-2/TRBV6-3
CASARQGQGHYEQYF
TGTGCCAGCGCCCGCCAGGGACAAGGTCACTACGAGCAGTACTTC
>TRBJ1-1|-|few|TRBV12-5
CASGLVPGGWDTEAFF
TGTGCTAGTGGTTTGGTACCCGGGGGATGGGACACTGAAGCTTTCTTT
>TRBJ1-5|-|few|TRBV5-4
CASSFFNQPQHF
TGTGCCAGCAGCTTTTTTAATCAGCCCCAGCATTTT
>TRBJ2-3|-|few|TRBV18
CASSVRDTQYF
TGTGCCAGCTCAGTCAGAGATACGCAGTATTTT
>TRBJ1-1|-|-|TRBV10-2
CASSDQGSTEAFF
TGCGCCAGCAGTGACCAGGGAAGCACTGAAGCTTTCTTT
>TRBJ1-2|-|many|TRBV5-1
CASSLLEEAYGYTF
TGCGCCAGCAGCTTATTGGAGGAGGCGTATGGCTACACCTTC
>TRBJ1-5|-|-|TRBV20-1
CSARDLKGISNQPQHF
TGCAGTGCTAGAGATTTAAAGGGGATTAGCAATCAGCCCCAGCATTTT
>TRBJ1-1|TRBD1|few|TRBV12-3/TRBV12-4
CASSWGDRASAFF
TGTGCCAGCAGTTGGGGGGACAGGGCGTCAGCTTTCTTT
>TRBJ1-3|-|many|TRBV4-2
CASSQDPAGAANTIYF
TGTGCCAGCAGCCAAGACCCGGCAGGGGCGGCAAACACCATATATTTT
>TRBJ1-2|-|many|TRBV10-2
CASSVQGRGYTF
TGCGCCAGCAGTGTGCAGGGACGTGGCTACACCTTC
>TRBJ1-5|TRBD1|many|TRBV6-1
CASSPLGTGNQPQHF
TGTGCCAGCAGCCCCCTCGGGACAGGGAATCAGCCCCAGCATTTT
>TRBJ1-2|-|many|TRBV6-1
CASSPGRDHGYTF
TGTGCCAGCAGCCCCGGAAGGGACCATGGCTACACCTTC
>TRBJ1-1|-|-|TRBV2
CAILVNGAGTEAFF
TGTGCCATCCTAGTAAACGGGGCCGGCACTGAAGCTTTCTTT
>TRBJ1-5|-|many|TRBV6-1
CASSATASNQPQHF
TGTGCCAGCAGTGCGACAGCTAGCAATCAGCCCCAGCATTTT
>TRBJ1-2|-|-|TRBV6-1
CASSEDARGNYGYTF
TGTGCCAGCAGTGAAGACGCACGGGGCAACTATGGCTACACCTTC
>TRBJ1-2|-|-|TRBV7-9
CASSPDPRVYGYTF
TGTGCCAGCAGTCCGGATCCGCGGGTCTATGGCTACACCTTC
>TRBJ1-2|-|many|TRBV24-1
CATSGAVNYGYTF
TGTGCCACCAGTGGGGCAGTAAACTATGGCTACACCTTC
>TRBJ1-1|-|many|TRBV7-9
CASSLGLATGRNTEAFF
TGTGCCAGCAGCTTAGGGTTAGCGACAGGACGGAACACTGAAGCTTTCTTT
>TRBJ1-3|-|-|TRBV20-1
CSARVADSGNTIYF
TGCAGTGCTAGAGTGGCCGACTCTGGAAACACCATATATTTT
>TRBJ2-5|-|many|TRBV20-1
CSAAPGPRVETQYF
TGCAGTGCTGCTCCGGGACCAAGAGTAGAGACCCAGTACTTC
>TRBJ1-6|-|many|TRBV19
CASGGGGSYNSPLHF
TGTGCCTCCGGCGGGGGAGGATCCTATAATTCACCCCTCCACTTT
>TRBJ2-2|-|few|TRBV29-1
CAAKNTGELFF
TGCGCAGCGAAGAACACCGGGGAGCTGTTTTTT
>TRBJ1-6|-|-|TRBV19
CASSIDHGPNSPLHF
TGTGCCAGTAGTATAGATCACGGGCCGAATTCACCCCTCCACTTT
>TRBJ1-1|TRBD1|many|TRBV7-3
CASSLTRTGNTEAFF
TGTGCCAGCAGCTTAACTCGGACAGGGAACACTGAAGCTTTCTTT
>TRBJ1-5|TRBD1|many|TRBV5-4
CASRPRTGPLGNQPQHF
TGTGCCAGCAGACCTAGGACAGGGCCTCTAGGCAATCAGCCCCAGCATTTT
>TRBJ2-2|-|-|TRBV6-1
CASSPRVPGELFF
TGTGCCAGCAGTCCCAGGGTTCCCGGGGAGCTGTTTTTT
>TRBJ1-6|-|many|TRBV19
CATSQDSPLHF
TGTGCCACTTCACAGGACTCACCCCTCCACTTT
>TRBJ1-6|-|many|TRBV6-2/TRBV6-3
CATSYNSPLHF
TGTGCCACCTCCTATAATTCACCCCTCCACTTT
>TRBJ1-4|TRBD1|few|TRBV12-3/TRBV12-4
CASSSTGGLEKLFF
TGTGCCAGCAGCTCGACAGGGGGACTTGAAAAACTGTTTTTT
>TRBJ2-4|-|many|TRBV29-1
CSANAPPGNIQYF
TGCAGCGCTAACGCCCCTCCAGGCAACATTCAGTACTTC
>TRBJ1-5|-|many|TRBV19
CASSIQIGVANNQPQHF
TGTGCCAGTAGTATTCAAATCGGGGTGGCTAACAATCAGCCCCAGCATTTT
>TRBJ2-7|-|-|TRBV19
CASSIGRYEQYF
TGTGCCAGTAGTATTGGACGGTACGAGCAGTACTTC
>TRBJ1-3|-|-|TRBV18
CASSPQRANSGNTIYF
TGTGCCAGCTCACCACAACGGGCGAACTCTGGAAACACCATATATTTT
>TRBJ1-1|-|-|TRBV2
CASSPWSGRTEAFF
TGTGCCAGCTCACCATGGTCAGGGCGAACTGAAGCTTTCTTT
>TRBJ2-2|TRBD1|-|TRBV3-1
CASSQGQGAFTELFF
TGTGCCAGCAGCCAGGGACAGGGGGCATTTACGGAGCTGTTTTTT